The 32 T cell receptor beta chains in this list originate from one sample, sequenced in a study of cytomegalovirus exposure and HLA in healthy donors. Both 60 Vbeta primers and 13 Jbeta primers went into the PCR. The repertoire was sequenced with immunoSEQ multiplex PCR; TCRdb's copy has only in-frame clones and lacks some. The data contain approximately 160,000 clones, around 76% of them seen just once; the ten biggest clones take up 0.95% to 1.1%. Source material: PBMCs. These receptors were collected from a woman in her forties in good health and CMV-seronegative.

This chain uses TRBV5-4 with TRBJ1-1; weak D call: TRBD1 (6 bases). The V end lost 2 bases, the J end lost 8 bases, and 7 bases lay between the germline ends. The CDR3 is made up of 11 amino acids. Germline V gene sequence: CDR1 SGHNT, CDR2 YYREEE (reference sequence). CDR3 sequence reads: CASSLGQEAFF. CDR3 in DNA: TGTGCCAGCAGCTTAGGACAGGAAGCTTTCTTT.

V and J are TRBV15 and TRBJ1-1; D is unresolved. CDR1 is LNHNV, CDR2 YYDKDF, per germline (reference sequence). The CDR3 contains 14 residues. V was shortened by 8 bases and J by 1 base, with 14 bases between the two germline ends. In DNA form, the CDR3 reads TGTGCCACCCACTCCGAGGGAGGGAACACTGAAGCTTTCTTT. Protein product: CATHSEGGNTEAFF.

This chain uses TRBV18 with TRBJ1-1, with 8 bases fitting TRBD1. This CDR3 region has 14 residues. Germline V gene lookup returns CDR1 KGHSH and CDR2 LQKENI. V trimming: 3 bases; J trimming: 1 base; junction bases outside the gene matches: 1. The CDR3 spells CASSPDRGNTEAFF. In DNA form, the CDR3 reads TGTGCCAGCTCACCCGACAGGGGGAACACTGAAGCTTTCTTT. Using reference TRBV18 and TRBJ1-1 for the parts outside the CDR3, the full variable domain is NAGVMQNPRHLVRRRGQEARLRCSPMKGHSHVYWYRQLPEEGLKFMVYLQKENIIDESGMPKERFSAEFPKEGPSILRIQQVVRGDSAAYFCASSPDRGNTEAFFGQGTRLTVV.

The chain joins TRBV28 to TRBJ2-7; 8 bases are a match to TRBD1. Germline lookup yields CDR1 MDHEN and CDR2 SYDVKM. V was clipped by 5 bases and J by 2 bases; unmatched bases: 8. The CDR3 length is 15 residues. The CDR3 region has the DNA TGTGCCAGCAGTCCTTCGACAGGGGCCACCTACGAGCAGTACTTC. It codes for CASSPSTGATYEQYF.

This clone was counted only a few times. This chain links TRBV11-3 with TRBJ2-3; TRBD1 might be the D (6 bases). CDR3 length: 15 residues. V was clipped by 5 bases and J by 2 bases, with 14 bases between them. Germline V gene sequence: CDR1 SGHNT, CDR2 YENEEA. The CDR3 DNA reads as TGTGCCAGCAGCCCGCCACAGGGCGCCACAGATACGCAGTATTTT. Encoded protein: CASSPPQGATDTQYF.

This clone showed up just a few times. The gene calls are TRBV29-1 and TRBJ2-1, with 7 bases fitting TRBD2. The CDR3 has 14 amino acids. V lost 6 bases to trimming and J lost 1 base; unmatched junction nucleotides: 6. From germline, CDR1 is SQVTM and CDR2 ANQGSEA. This CDR3 is CSVIRGESYNEQFF. CDR3 bases: TGCAGCGTGATTCGGGGGGAGTCCTACAATGAGCAGTTCTTC.

This clone was observed a few times. The chain joins TRBV5-1 to TRBJ1-1; possible D gene TRBD1, 6 bases. CDR1 and CDR2 from the germline V gene are SGHRS and YFSETQ. The ends were cut back, 1 base at V and 3 bases at J, with 7 bases in the middle. This CDR3 contains 13 residues. The CDR3 here is CASSLTGYTEAFF. In DNA form, the CDR3 reads TGCGCCAGCAGCTTGACAGGGTACACTGAAGCTTTCTTT.

The DNA of the CDR3 is TGTGCCAGCAGTGCCCGGACAGGGGATCAGCCCCAGCATTTT. Protein sequence: CASSARTGDQPQHF. V and J are TRBV6-1 and TRBJ1-5; 9 bases map to TRBD1. CDR3 length: 14 amino acids. CDR1 is MNHNS and CDR2 is SASEGT in the germline V gene. V was pared by 4 bases and J by 5 bases, with 3 bases of the junction left unmatched.

This clone was seen a few times. The chain couples TRBV25-1 to TRBJ2-6; D gene ambiguous. The CDR3 contains 14 residues. Looked up from germline, CDR1 is MGHDK and CDR2 is SYGVNS. Trimming left V 5 bases short and J 4 bases short, with 9 bases between. The CDR3 here is CASSTVGGANVLTF. For the CDR3, the DNA is TGTGCCAGCAGTACAGTCGGAGGGGCCAACGTCCTGACTTTC.

The CDR3 region is CASSVSGFGGELFF. Here the CDR3 DNA reads TGTGCCAGCAGCGTTAGCGGGTTCGGCGGGGAGCTGTTTTTT. The rearrangement links TRBV9 to TRBJ2-2, with 7 bases aligning to TRBD2. The CDR3 extends over 14 amino acids. CDR1 and CDR2 from the germline V gene are SGDLS and YYNGEE. The trim removed 2 bases at V and 7 bases at J, leaving 5 bases unmatched.

The V and J genes are TRBV30 and TRBJ2-3; unclear D gene. CDR3 size: 13 residues. V was trimmed by 0 bases and J by 2 bases, leaving 6 bases between them. In germline, CDR1 is GTSNPN, CDR2 SVGIG (reference sequence). The CDR3 sequence is CAWSVGNTDTQYF. As DNA, the CDR3 is TGTGCCTGGAGTGTGGGCAACACAGATACGCAGTATTTT.

The CDR3 sequence: CASTLGGVSTDTQYF. CDR3 nucleotide sequence: TGTGCCAGCACCTTGGGGGGAGTAAGTACAGATACGCAGTATTTT. The J gene is TRBJ2-3, the V gene TRBV11-2, with TRBD2 as a possible D gene (6 bases). Germline V gene lookup returns CDR1 SGHAT and CDR2 FQNNGV. V shed 7 bases and J shed 3 bases, with 17 bases lying between them. The CDR3 extends over 15 amino acids.

The gene calls are TRBV7-8 and TRBJ1-1; 10 nucleotides line up with TRBD1. Trimming took 4 bases from V and 7 from J; bases not matched to a gene: 15. Germline V gene data show CDR1 as SGHVS and CDR2 as FQNEAQ. The CDR3 consists of 17 residues. The CDR3 here is CASSWRDRGPKEVEAFF. As DNA, the CDR3 is TGTGCCAGCAGCTGGCGGGACAGGGGTCCCAAAGAGGTTGAAGCTTTCTTT.

The chain links TRBV4-1 to TRBJ1-1; 7 bases align to TRBD1. With 0 bases clipped from V and 5 bases from J, the junction kept 9 bases outside the gene matches. There are 16 residues in the CDR3. In germline, CDR1 is MGHRA, CDR2 YSYEKL. DNA of the CDR3: TGCGCCAGCAGCCAAGAGGTACGGCAGGGGGGAACTGAAGCTTTCTTT. It yields the protein CASSQEVRQGGTEAFF.

This clone occurred a few times. This chain links TRBV7-9 with TRBJ2-5; TRBD1 might be the D (6 bases). CDR1 is SEHNR, CDR2 FQNEAQ, per germline (reference sequence). Deletions cut 1 base from V and 5 bases from J, with 20 bases between. The CDR3 covers 17 residues. The CDR3 is CASSLERRMSQGETQYF. CDR3 nucleotides: TGTGCCAGCAGCTTAGAAAGGCGCATGTCCCAGGGGGAGACCCAGTACTTC.

The V and J genes are TRBV21-1 and TRBJ1-2. TRBV21-1 is a pseudogene. This CDR3 spans 17 amino acids. The CDR3 DNA reads TGTGCCAGCAGCAACGGGGGGGTCTTTATTAGGAACTATGGCTACACCTTC. Amino acid sequence: CASSNGGVFIRNYGYTF.

This clone was detected a few times. The chain employs TRBV6-1 and TRBJ1-4; 8 bases line up with TRBD1. V dropped 6 bases and J dropped 8; count of bases not matched to a gene: 8. This CDR3 spans 14 amino acids. Germline CDR1 MNHNS, CDR2 SASEGT. In DNA, the CDR3 is TGTGCCAGCAGCTTCGGACAGGGAGGGGAAAAACTGTTTTTT. Its translation: CASSFGQGGEKLFF.

This sequence joins TRBV2 and TRBJ1-1; D may be TRBD1 (5 bases). Trimming stripped 11 bases from V and 0 bases from J, with 13 bases between. Germline CDR1 SNHLY, CDR2 FYNNEI. This CDR3 spans 13 amino acids. CDR3 residues: CASHRPLNTEAFF. The CDR3 nucleotides are TGTGCCTCACACAGGCCTTTGAACACTGAAGCTTTCTTT.

The rearrangement links TRBV11-3 to TRBJ2-7; 7 bases fit TRBD1. CDR1 is SGHNT and CDR2 is YENEEA in the germline V gene. The V gene end was trimmed by 6 bases and the J gene end by 4 bases; junction bases not matched to a gene: 6. This CDR3 comprises 13 residues. As DNA, the CDR3 is TGTGCCAGCAGTCACAGGGGTGGTTACGAGCAGTACTTC. Protein: CASSHRGGYEQYF.

The chain uses TRBV5-1 and TRBJ1-2, with D maybe TRBD1 (6 bases). Germline V gives CDR1 SGHRS, CDR2 YFSETQ. The CDR3 length is 14 residues. The V gene lost 0 bases and the J gene lost 3 bases, with 9 bases spanning the gap. CDR3 bases: TGCGCCAGCAGCTTGGGACAGGAGGACTATGGCTACACCTTC. It specifies CASSLGQEDYGYTF.

The chain links TRBV15 to TRBJ2-5, with D perhaps matching TRBD2 (5 bases). The CDR3 sequence is 15 residues long. Germline CDR1 and CDR2: LNHNV and YYDKDF (reference sequence). V shed 0 bases and J shed 5 bases, with 13 bases lying between them. Written as DNA, the CDR3 is TGTGCCACCAGCAGAGATCGGGGAGCTGCGGAGACCCAGTACTTC. Amino acids: CATSRDRGAAETQYF.

The chain couples TRBV28 to TRBJ2-1, with TRBD2 matching 13 bases. Germline-derived CDR1 and CDR2 are MDHEN and SYDVKM. CDR3 length: 15 amino acids. With 4 bases clipped from V and 7 bases from J, the junction kept 4 bases outside the gene matches. CDR3 in DNA: TGTGCCAGCAGTTCCCAGACTAGCGGGAGGAATGAGCAGTTCTTC. Translated: CASSSQTSGRNEQFF.

The rearrangement uses TRBV19 and TRBJ2-3, with D possibly being TRBD2 (5 bases). Trimming took 8 bases from V and 0 from J, leaving 15 bases between them. The CDR3 length is 15 residues. Germline V gives CDR1 LNHDA, CDR2 SQIVND (reference sequence). The CDR3 region is CASFTRRSSTDTQYF. The CDR3 DNA follows: TGTGCCAGTTTTACCCGGAGGTCTAGCACAGATACGCAGTATTTT.

The V call is TRBV30, the J call TRBJ2-1; 8 bases agree with TRBD2. The CDR3 consists of 16 residues. Germline CDR1 GTSNPN, CDR2 SVGIG (reference sequence). J was trimmed by 3 bases and V by 5 bases; bases with no gene match: 12. The CDR3, as DNA: TGTGCCTGGGATAATAGCGGGACAAGACGCTACAATGAGCAGTTCTTC. Translated, it gives CAWDNSGTRRYNEQFF.

This chain links TRBV30 with TRBJ2-5, with D tentatively TRBD2 (6 bases). Germline values: CDR1 GTSNPN, CDR2 SVGIG (reference sequence). Trimming removed 3 bases from V and 2 bases from J, with 13 bases in between. This CDR3 region has 14 residues. For the CDR3, the DNA is TGTGCCTGGAGCCGGGGACTGATACAAGAGACCCAGTACTTC. As protein: CAWSRGLIQETQYF.

The V and J genes are TRBV7-9 and TRBJ1-2; D is undetermined. This CDR3 has 13 residues. V lost 8 bases and J 4 bases, leaving 14 bases between the germline ends. CDR1 SEHNR and CDR2 FQNEAQ come from the germline V gene (reference sequence). The CDR3 DNA reads TGTGCCAGCGGGTCCCAGGTGTCCTATGGCTACACCTTC. This encodes CASGSQVSYGYTF.

This clone has only one observation. The rearrangement links TRBV29-1 to TRBJ2-1; D possibly corresponds to TRBD1 (6 bases). Germline assignment: CDR1 SQVTM and CDR2 ANQGSEA. This CDR3 has 13 amino acids. The ends were cut back, 4 bases at V and 4 bases at J, with 11 bases in the middle. CDR3 residues: CSVVAGVYNEQFF. CDR3 DNA: TGCAGCGTTGTGGCAGGGGTTTACAATGAGCAGTTCTTC.

This clone occurred a few times. A read error may account for a junction end that differs from germline. V gene TRBV6-8 combines with J gene TRBJ2-4; tentatively, D is TRBD2 (5 bases). There are 10 residues in the CDR3. Germline CDR1 is MNHGY and CDR2 is SAAAGT. The CDR3 sequence is CARDAPGVAF. The CDR3 nucleotides are TGTGCCAGAGACGCCCCCGGGGTAGCCTTC.

This clone was recorded once. This sequence joins TRBV5-1 and TRBJ2-3, with D tentatively TRBD1 (6 bases). This CDR3 is built from 14 residues. The germline V gene encodes CDR1 SGHRS and CDR2 YFSETQ. Trimming took 4 bases from V and 2 from J, leaving 11 bases between them. In nucleotides, the CDR3 is TGCGCCAGCAGCAATGGACAGCACACAGATACGCAGTATTTT. Its translation: CASSNGQHTDTQYF.

The chain employs TRBV19 and TRBJ1-5; 8 nucleotides agree with TRBD1. Germline-derived CDR1 and CDR2 are LNHDA and SQIVND (reference sequence). CDR3 length: 16 amino acids. J was trimmed by 5 bases and V by 7 bases; bases with no gene match: 13. CDR3 sequence: CASTPFGTGVHQPQHF. In DNA, the CDR3 is TGTGCCAGTACACCCTTTGGGACAGGAGTTCATCAGCCCCAGCATTTT.

V and J are TRBV5-4 and TRBJ2-2; D unclear. The CDR3 sequence is 13 residues long. Trimming took 4 bases from V and 1 from J, leaving 5 bases between them. Per germline, CDR1 SGHNT and CDR2 YYREEE (reference sequence). CDR3 DNA: TGTGCCAGCAGCGTCCTGAACACCGGGGAGCTGTTTTTT. Encoded protein: CASSVLNTGELFF.

This clone has a single count. The chain recombines TRBV9 with TRBJ1-1, with 7 bases identical to TRBD1. The CDR3 loop spans 13 amino acids. Germline V gene sequence: CDR1 SGDLS, CDR2 YYNGEE. V was clipped by 0 bases and J by 7 bases; unmatched bases: 3. The CDR3 loop is CASSVGWDSEAFF. The CDR3 DNA reads as TGTGCCAGCAGCGTAGGTTGGGACAGTGAAGCTTTCTTT.